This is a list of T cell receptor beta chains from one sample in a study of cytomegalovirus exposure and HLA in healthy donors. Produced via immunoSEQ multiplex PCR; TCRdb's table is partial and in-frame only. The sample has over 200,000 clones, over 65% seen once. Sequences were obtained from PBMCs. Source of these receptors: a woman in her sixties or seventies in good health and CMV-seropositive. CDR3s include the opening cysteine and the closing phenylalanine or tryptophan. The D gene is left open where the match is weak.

CASSGTGGNEQFF | TRBJ2-1 | TRBD1 | TRBV2
CASSYRTGRQTQYF | TRBJ2-5 | TRBD1 | TRBV6-5
CTSSQDRGTGTGSYEQYF | - | TRBD1 | TRBV4-2
CASSQPDRGQETQYF | TRBJ2-5 | TRBD1 | TRBV16
CASSPTSVHSYNEQFF | TRBJ2-1 | TRBD2 | TRBV27
CAISESLAGGEAFF | TRBJ1-1 | - | TRBV10-3
CASSTLSPEDTQYF | TRBJ2-3 | - | TRBV19
CASSRLQGTPLHF | TRBJ1-6 | - | TRBV6-5
CASSEERGTSGSLHNEQFF | TRBJ2-1 | TRBD2 | TRBV10-1
CASSLAAGYSRAGENTEAFF | TRBJ1-1 | - | TRBV7-6
CATSRGPLANYGYTF | TRBJ1-2 | - | TRBV15
CASSDRGDGEQYF | TRBJ2-7 | TRBD1 | TRBV19
CASSIVGRGQRGYTF | TRBJ1-2 | TRBD1 | TRBV19
CASSTGTGAFDEQFF | TRBJ2-1 | TRBD1 | TRBV5-1
CASSYRGANEKLFF | TRBJ1-4 | TRBD1 | TRBV5-1
CAWSVAGEETQYF | TRBJ2-5 | TRBD2 | TRBV30
CSSSLRVGGGESYEQYF | TRBJ2-7 | TRBD2 | TRBV7-9
CASSTVVGREVSLTQYF | TRBJ2-3 | TRBD2 | TRBV7-6
CASSNGMTGYGYTF | TRBJ1-2 | - | TRBV21-1
CASSSTDRKGYTF | TRBJ1-2 | - | TRBV28
CASVSRGQGTEAFF | TRBJ1-1 | TRBD1 | TRBV6-1
CASSQGWAGETQYF | TRBJ2-5 | - | TRBV4-3
CASSGSWQDGELFF | TRBJ2-2 | - | TRBV7-6